These 24 T cell receptor beta chains were sequenced from one sample in a study of T cells in Graves' hyperthyroidism and ophthalmopathy. TCR beta CDR3 regions were amplified from RNA. HTBI primers drove first-round RT-PCR of the TCR CDR3. TCRdb recomputed calls from the multiplex PCR reads with MiXCR, one row per CDR3 protein. The table lists roughly 570,000 distinct CDR3 sequences, around 45% of them singletons, with roughly 8.2% in the top ten. Input material: peripheral blood or thyroid tissue (not recorded which). The receptors derive from a woman younger than 30 with Graves' hyperthyroidism.

For this clonotype: This clone may be a read error of a much larger clone one base away. The CDR3 here is CASSQYATNGKLFF. The CDR3 DNA reads TGCGCCAGCAGCCAATATGCAACTAATGGAAAACTGTTTTTT. This chain links TRBV4-3 with TRBJ1-4; no clear D gene. The CDR3 loop spans 14 amino acids. CDR1 LGHNA and CDR2 YSLEER come from the germline V gene.

The chain employs TRBV29-1 and TRBJ1-1, with D tentatively TRBD1 (6 bases). This CDR3 comprises 12 residues. CDR1 and CDR2 (germline): SQVTM, ANQGSEA. V gave up 5 bases and J gave up 4 bases, with 11 bases separating them. CDR3 amino acids: CSVRTGLTEAFF. The CDR3 nucleotides are TGCAGCGTTAGAACAGGGCTCACTGAAGCTTTCTTT.

The chain links TRBV20-1 to TRBJ1-5, with a weak D call TRBD1 (5 bases). The CDR3 runs 12 residues. V lost 5 bases to trimming and J lost 5 bases, with 10 bases between them. CDR1 and CDR2 from the germline V gene are DFQATT and SNEGSKA (reference sequence). Here the CDR3 reads CSAVAGDQPQHF. The CDR3 nucleotides read TGCAGTGCTGTAGCGGGGGATCAGCCCCAGCATTTT.

V usage is TRBV19 and J usage is TRBJ2-5; TRBD1 agrees at 8 bases. Germline assignment: CDR1 LNHDA and CDR2 SQIVND (reference sequence). CDR3 length: 14 amino acids. After removal of 6 bases from V and 5 bases from J, the junction contained 8 bases not matched to a gene. CDR3 in amino acids: CASRKTGAGETQYF. Here the CDR3 DNA reads TGTGCCAGTAGGAAGACAGGGGCAGGGGAGACCCAGTACTTC. Together with reference TRBV19 and TRBJ2-5, the CDR3 gives the full variable domain: DGGITQSPKYLFRKEGQNVTLSCEQNLNHDAMYWYRQDPGQGLRLIYYSQIVNDFQKGDIAEGYSVSREKKESFPLTVTSAQKNPTAFYLCASRKTGAGETQYFGPGTRLLVL.

This clonotype was counted once. The V and J genes are TRBV7-9 and TRBJ1-5; weak D call: TRBD1 (5 bases). The CDR3 totals 16 residues. Germline lookup yields CDR1 SEHNR and CDR2 FQNEAQ (reference sequence). The ends were cut back, 5 bases at V and 5 bases at J, with 19 bases in the middle. As DNA, the CDR3 is TGTGCCAGCAGCGCGGGAGCCCAGGGTCGTTATCAGCCCCAGCATTTT. It encodes CASSAGAQGRYQPQHF.

V is TRBV7-2 and J is TRBJ2-7; no clear D gene. Germline V gives CDR1 SGHTA, CDR2 FQGNSA. The length of the CDR3 is 13 residues. Between the trimmed V and J ends, which lost 0 bases and 7 bases, there was a span of 10 bases. CDR3 DNA sequence: TGTGCCAGCAGCTTAGCGAACACATGGGAGCAGTACTTC. This translates into CASSLANTWEQYF.

This clonotype showed up many times. V is TRBV5-1 and J is TRBJ2-7; 13 nucleotides line up with TRBD2. The CDR3 has 14 amino acids. Losses at the gene ends were 3 bases for V and 5 bases for J; bases not matched to a gene: 2. Per the germline V gene, CDR1 is SGHRS and CDR2 is YFSETQ. For the CDR3, the DNA is TGCGCCAGCAGCTGGGGACTAGCGGGAAACGAGCAGTACTTC. Translation: CASSWGLAGNEQYF.

V usage is TRBV7-9 and J usage is TRBJ1-5; D possibly corresponds to TRBD1 (5 bases). V gave up 5 bases and J gave up 4 bases, with 9 bases separating them. The CDR3 length is 13 residues. Germline V gene data show CDR1 as SEHNR and CDR2 as FQNEAQ (reference sequence). In DNA form, the CDR3 reads TGTGCCAGCAGCAGGGGTCAAAATCAGCCCCAGCATTTT. This translates into CASSRGQNQPQHF.

This clonotype was seen at least ten times. This chain joins TRBV12-3 or TRBV12-4 and TRBJ2-7, with TRBD2 identical over 14 bases. J was trimmed by 3 bases and V by 6 bases; bases with no gene match: 1. The CDR3 consists of 14 residues. CDR3: CASRTSGRDYEQYF. The CDR3 DNA is TGTGCCAGCAGGACTAGCGGGAGGGACTACGAGCAGTACTTC.

This chain connects TRBV29-1 to TRBJ1-1; no clear D. The CDR3 runs 14 residues. In germline, CDR1 is SQVTM, CDR2 ANQGSEA. DNA of the CDR3: TGCAGTGAAGCGGACTCATACATGAACACTGAAGCTTTCTTT. Translated: CSEADSYMNTEAFF.

This clonotype came up once. The V gene is TRBV12-3 or TRBV12-4, the J gene TRBJ2-1, with D possibly being TRBD1 or TRBD2 (7 bases each). Between the trimmed V and J ends, which lost 8 bases and 13 bases, there was a span of 18 bases. The CDR3 length is 12 residues. DNA for the CDR3: TGTGCCAGCCGGGGACAGACGGGAGGACAGTTCTTC. Amino acids: CASRGQTGGQFF.

The chain joins TRBV25-1 to TRBJ1-4, with 8 bases identical to TRBD1. Germline V gives CDR1 MGHDK, CDR2 SYGVNS. V shed 9 bases and J 3 bases; nucleotides not matched to a gene: 6. This CDR3 is 14 amino acids long. CDR3 in amino acids: CARTGDAANEKLFF. CDR3 sequence (DNA): TGTGCCAGGACAGGGGACGCGGCTAATGAAAAACTGTTTTTT.

V and J are TRBV20-1 and TRBJ1-2; D is perhaps TRBD1 (6 bases). Per germline, CDR1 DFQATT and CDR2 SNEGSKA (reference sequence). The ends were cut back, 3 bases at V and 8 bases at J, with 13 bases in the middle. CDR3 length: 12 amino acids. The CDR3 region has the DNA TGCAGTGCTAGGGGGGCGGGATCGGGCTACACCTTC. Protein sequence: CSARGAGSGYTF.

This clonotype was seen more than once but under ten times. V and J are TRBV27 and TRBJ1-1; no firm D call. The V gene's germline CDR1 is MNHEY and CDR2 SMNVEV (reference sequence). This CDR3 has 16 amino acids. Deletions cut 5 bases from V and 1 base from J, with 17 bases between. The CDR3 DNA sequence: TGTGCCAGCAGTGAGACCCCCGGGCCGGCGAACACTGAAGCTTTCTTT. It is translated as CASSETPGPANTEAFF.

The chain uses TRBV2 and TRBJ2-7, with 10 bases matching TRBD1. Germline V gene lookup returns CDR1 SNHLY and CDR2 FYNNEI. The CDR3 spans 15 residues. V was clipped by 4 bases and J by 3 bases; unmatched bases: 6. The CDR3 DNA follows: TGTGCCAGCAGTGTAACGGACAGGGGGTACTACGAGCAGTACTTC. This gives the protein CASSVTDRGYYEQYF.

This clonotype appeared many times. The chain combines TRBV20-1 with TRBJ1-1; tentatively, D is TRBD1 (6 bases). CDR3 length equals 14 residues. CDR1 is DFQATT, CDR2 SNEGSKA, per germline (reference sequence). Trimming took off 5 bases at V and 4 bases at J, with 17 bases between the two ends. The CDR3 DNA is TGCAGTGCTTCCCTAGGGGGAGGAGGCACTGAAGCTTTCTTT. Translated: CSASLGGGGTEAFF.

The chain combines TRBV19 with TRBJ2-6, with a weak D call TRBD1 (5 bases). The CDR3 has 14 residues. Trimming removed 9 bases at V and 4 bases at J, with 13 bases between. Germline CDR1 reads LNHDA; CDR2 reads SQIVND (reference sequence). Written as DNA, the CDR3 is TGTGCCAGGGGTTGGACATGCGGGGCCAACGTCCTGACTTTC. Its protein product is CARGWTCGANVLTF.

The chain uses TRBV7-2 and TRBJ1-2; D unclear. V was cut by 1 base and J by 3 bases, with 9 bases left in between. The CDR3 loop spans 14 amino acids. The germline gives CDR1 SGHTA, CDR2 FQGNSA. CDR3 bases: TGTGCCAGCAGCTTAGGGGTAGGGTACTATGGCTACACCTTC. Protein sequence: CASSLGVGYYGYTF.

The V gene is TRBV20-1, the J gene TRBJ1-4; D is ambiguous. The germline V and J ends were trimmed by 6 bases and 7 bases, with 18 bases remaining between them. Germline values: CDR1 DFQATT, CDR2 SNEGSKA (reference sequence). This CDR3 is 14 amino acids long. The CDR3 is CSATRPGGSEKLFF. The CDR3 DNA reads TGCAGTGCAACTCGACCGGGAGGAAGTGAAAAACTGTTTTTT.

There are many counts of this clonotype. This chain uses TRBV19 with TRBJ2-7; 9 positions agree with TRBD1. Germline loops: CDR1 LNHDA, CDR2 SQIVND (reference sequence). CDR3 length: 14 amino acids. J was trimmed by 5 bases and V by 9 bases; bases with no gene match: 11. As DNA, the CDR3 is TGTGCCAGCCGGTCCGACAGGGGGGCCCACGAGCAGTACTTC. Translation: CASRSDRGAHEQYF.

This clonotype was found a few times. This may arise from a read error, as a much more abundant clone is one base away. The chain recombines TRBV20-1 with TRBJ2-7; possible D gene TRBD1, 6 bases. In germline, CDR1 is DFQATT, CDR2 SNEGSKA (reference sequence). The CDR3 is made up of 13 amino acids. The CDR3 here is CSVDFGQTYEQCF. CDR3 nucleotides: TGCAGTGTCGACTTTGGACAGACCTACGAGCAGTGCTTC.

Many counts were recorded for this clonotype. The rearrangement uses TRBV10-3 and TRBJ1-4, with TRBD1 as a possible D gene (6 bases). The CDR3 contains 13 residues. Germline CDR1 reads ENHRY; CDR2 reads SYGVKD. V lost 6 bases to trimming and J lost 7 bases, with 12 bases between them. In DNA form, the CDR3 reads TGTGCCATCAGGAGAACAGGGAGTGAAAAACTGTTTTTT. Encoded protein: CAIRRTGSEKLFF.

The J gene is TRBJ1-1, the V gene TRBV2; D uncertain. V lost 3 bases, J lost 0 bases, and 8 bases lay in between. The CDR3 covers 14 residues. CDR1 and CDR2 (germline): SNHLY, FYNNEI. Here the CDR3 DNA reads TGTGCCAGCAGTGATGAGGTATTGAACACTGAAGCTTTCTTT. As protein: CASSDEVLNTEAFF.

There are many counts of this clonotype. J is TRBJ1-1 and V is TRBV2, with D unresolved. Germline-derived CDR1 and CDR2 are SNHLY and FYNNEI. CDR3 length: 14 amino acids. V gave up 7 bases and J gave up 0 bases, with 12 bases separating them. CDR3 protein: CASIPGKLNTEAFF. CDR3 nucleotide sequence: TGTGCCAGCATCCCCGGGAAGTTGAACACTGAAGCTTTCTTT.